This T cell receptor (beta chain) was found in a study of blood T cell repertoires in COVID-19. For the study at large: Both acute and convalescent COVID-19 samples were obtained from the United States, Italy and Spain. T cells, B-cell-depleted T cells, or PBMCs provided the cDNA or gDNA that served as material.

V was pared by 0 bases and J by 1 base, with 8 bases of the junction left unmatched. CDR3 length equals 17 residues. Germline CDR1 reads MNHEY; CDR2 reads SMNVEV (reference sequence). The authors' processing: Counts of nucleated cells, estimated from reference gene primer amplification, were obtained. Libraries were prepared by immunoSEQ multiplex PCR; TCRdb keeps only in-frame clonotypes and omits some of them. V, J and clone size were drawn from that table, and D and trimming were deduced from the DNA. Of about 150,000 clones listed, around 84% were seen once; the top ten hold around 2.1%. What was sequenced was peripheral blood. This TCR derives from a man in his sixties or seventies with acute or convalescent COVID-19. The chain is built from TRBV27 and TRBJ1-2, with 7 bases fitting TRBD1. CDR3 protein: CASSLSGQRISNYGYTF. CDR3 DNA: TGTGCCAGCAGTTTATCGGGACAGAGAATCAGTAACTATGGCTACACCTTC.